A single sample is the source of the 5 T cell receptor beta chains below, sequenced in a study of naive and memory T cell subsets. Their cognate antigens are unknown. Findings and limits, study-wide: Possibly reflecting memory cells re-expressing CD45RA, a few larger clonotypes occurred in naive repertoires, especially CD8.

Two oligonucleotides, mixed equimolar, formed the beta constant-region primer covering TRBC1 and TRBC2. Nested alpha and beta constant-region primers with the SP2 primer drove four PCR rounds on ligated cDNA. TCRdb itself ran the UMI-ligation and nested PCR reads through MiXCR, one entry per CDR3 protein. Here the sample spans approximately 150,000 distinct CDR3 sequences, around 21% being singletons. The sequencing input was naive CD8+ T cells from blood. These receptors were taken from a human donor in good health.

This clonotype came up a few times. This chain joins TRBV15 and TRBJ2-1; 11 bases map to TRBD2. This CDR3 contains 17 residues. The junction had 13 bases not matched to a gene; V was cut back by 5 bases and J by 7 bases. Germline-derived CDR1 and CDR2 are LNHNV and YYDKDF (reference sequence). The chain's CDR3 is CATSPQGIAGGGNEQFF. The CDR3 nucleotides read TGTGCCACCAGCCCCCAGGGAATAGCGGGGGGGGGGAATGAGCAGTTCTTC. The variable domain in full, with the rest retrieved from reference TRBV15 and TRBJ2-1, is DAMVIQNPRYQVTQFGKPVTLSCSQTLNHNVMYWYQQKSSQAPKLLFHYYDKDFNNEADTPDNFQSRRPNTSFCFLDIRSPGLGDTAMYLCATSPQGIAGGGNEQFFGPGTRLTVL.

The chain uses TRBV5-4 and TRBJ2-7; D perhaps matches TRBD2 (6 bases). V was pared by 4 bases and J by 2 bases, with 10 bases between. The CDR3 is made up of 13 amino acids. The V gene's germline CDR1 is SGHNT and CDR2 YYREEE (reference sequence). In DNA, the CDR3 is TGTGCCAGCAGCGGAGGGGCGACCTACGAGCAGTACTTC. It yields the protein CASSGGATYEQYF.

The count of this clonotype is one. This chain connects TRBV9 to TRBJ2-1, with D hard to call. The germline V and J ends were trimmed by 2 bases and 0 bases, with 12 bases remaining between them. The germline V gene has CDR1 SGDLS and CDR2 YYNGEE. This CDR3 is built from 16 residues. The CDR3 loop is CASSVRVWGSYNEQFF. The DNA of the CDR3 is TGTGCCAGCAGCGTTAGGGTATGGGGCTCCTACAATGAGCAGTTCTTC.

V usage is TRBV28 and J usage is TRBJ2-7; no reliable D call. Germline V lookup: CDR1 MDHEN, CDR2 SYDVKM. This CDR3 is 13 amino acids long. V lost 5 bases and J lost 4, with 12 bases in between. The CDR3 sequence: CASSPSVGYEQYF. CDR3 sequence (DNA): TGTGCCAGCAGTCCCTCCGTCGGGTACGAGCAGTACTTC.

This clonotype was seen more than once but under ten times. The genes are TRBV6-1 and TRBJ2-3; D is undetermined. The CDR3 covers 13 residues. CDR1 is MNHNS, CDR2 SASEGT, per germline. V shed 9 bases and J shed 6 bases, with 16 bases lying between them. The CDR3 nucleotides are TGTGCCAGTCTTCCAGACGCCTCGGATACGCAGTATTTT. Its protein product is CASLPDASDTQYF.